This note documents a single TCR beta chain sequence. This clonotype was picked up many times. The antigen this receptor binds is unknown. There are no base qualities to consult, and no much larger clone falls within one base. The germline V gene yields SGHVS for CDR1 and FQNEAQ for CDR2. V and J lose 0 bases and 4 bases, and a span of 9 bases separates them. The CDR3 sequence holds 14 residues, the cysteine and phenylalanine included. This entry keeps only the CDR3 DNA: 42 bases, framed from base 1. The data derive from a study of CD8 T cells in ankylosing spondylitis (dated by TCRdb to the late 2010s). At the level of the whole study: The study set out to find disease-linked TCR variants by profiling T cell receptor beta repertoires in ankylosing spondylitis patients and healthy donors. In total, the full study cohort was made up of roughly 110 healthy donors and 25 or so ankylosing spondylitis patients. Peripheral blood was sampled, and synovial fluid was also collected from ankylosing spondylitis patients.

The sequencing machine was an Illumina HiSeq 2500. TCR beta libraries were prepared by quantitative 5'-RACE with molecular barcodes. In the source study's methods: To identify disease-linked TCR variants, a new computational method was used, one built on a probabilistic model of VDJ rearrangement. The public reads were reanalyzed by TCRdb: fastp trimming at Q25, MiXCR alignment, in-frame beta chains only. Records with the same CDR3 protein are collapsed into one entry carrying the most frequent genes and DNA. Here the V and J calls rest on TCRdb's processing, not on the authors' analysis. In all, the sample holds 200,000 to 250,000 distinct CDR3 sequences, and around 10% of those were seen once. Jointly, the top ten make up 5.5% to 8% of the sample. Overall study results and their limits: The disease-linked clones showed a CD8+ phenotype and occurred at relatively low frequencies in peripheral blood. Significant enrichment of the disease-linked clones was reported in matched synovial fluid samples from ankylosing spondylitis patients. Blood from ankylosing spondylitis patients appeared to be characterized by a TCR beta motif made up of seven or eight highly homologous amino acid variants. Some of the motif variants had been reported before in the synovial fluid and blood of reactive arthritis patients, a finding that suggests common disease-initiation mechanisms.

The V gene is TRBV7-8 and the J gene is TRBJ1-1; no D segment can be confidently identified. The receptor comes from a male donor with ankylosing spondylitis or in good health (not recorded which). Input material: blood, either unsorted or a sorted T cell fraction (not recorded which). The sequenced DNA is TGTGCCAGCAGCTTAGCGCGGGGTGGCACTGAAGCTTTCTTT. The encoded protein is CASSLARGGTEAFF.